The rows below give T cell receptor beta chains drawn from one sample of a study of spatial heterogeneity in lung cancer. TCRdb independently ran MiXCR on the 5' RACE reads; one entry per CDR3 protein. Among fewer than 60,000 distinct CDR3 sequences listed, roughly 7% were seen once. This specimen was PBMCs, taken at follow-up. These receptors were taken from a female donor with early-stage non-small cell lung cancer. CDR3s include the opening cysteine and the closing phenylalanine or tryptophan. The D gene is left open where the match is weak. Only some rows state a clone size, as once, few, many or a class for expanded clones.

d_gene	v_gene	j_gene	abundance	CDR3nt	CDR3aa
NA	TRBV7-9	TRBJ1-5	many	TGTGCCAGCAGCTTAGTTGTCGGGGGAAGCAATCAGCCCCAGCATTTT	CASSLVVGGSNQPQHF
NA	TRBV18	TRBJ2-7	NA	TGTGCCAGCTCACCTCCCGGCGGGGCCGCCTACGAGCAGTACTTC	CASSPPGGAAYEQYF
NA	TRBV7-2	TRBJ2-5	few	TGTGCCAGCAGCTTAGAGGGGGGCCGGGAGACCCAGTACTTC	CASSLEGGRETQYF
TRBD1	TRBV5-1	TRBJ2-1	few	TGCGCCAGCAGCCCTGGGCCTATGACAGGGGCCTACAATGAGCAGTTCTTC	CASSPGPMTGAYNEQFF
TRBD1	TRBV29-1	TRBJ1-4	NA	TGCAGCGTTGACGGTGGCGGGACAGGGGTCGAAAAACTGTTTTTT	CSVDGGGTGVEKLFF
NA	TRBV12-3/TRBV12-4	TRBJ2-1	NA	TGTGCCAGCGCGATTTACAATGAGCAGTTCTTC	CASAIYNEQFF
NA	TRBV20-1	TRBJ1-3	many	TGCAGTGCGTTGGGCCCGACAGTGCCCTCTGGAAACACCATATATTTT	CSALGPTVPSGNTIYF
TRBD1	TRBV28	TRBJ2-5	few	TGTGCCAGCAGTCCCCAGCGGACAGGGGGGTACCAAGAGACCCAGTACTTC	CASSPQRTGGYQETQYF
NA	TRBV7-9	TRBJ1-6	once	TGTGCCAGCAGCACCAGGGTTGATTCACCCCTCCACTTT	CASSTRVDSPLHF
TRBD2	TRBV24-1	TRBJ2-5	many	TGTGCCACCAGTGATGCTAGCGGGGGGGAGCGGACCCAGTACTTC	CATSDASGGERTQYF
TRBD2	TRBV27	TRBJ2-1	few	TGTGCCAGCAGGGACTTAGGAGCGGGGGGCGACAATGAGCAGTTCTTC	CASRDLGAGGDNEQFF
NA	TRBV11-2	TRBJ2-1	many	TGTGCCAGCAGCTTAGTAGGCAGGGGCAGTGAGCAGTTCTTC	CASSLVGRGSEQFF
NA	TRBV28	TRBJ2-7	NA	TGTGCCAGCAGTTTATTCGCACGGACCTACGAGCAGTACTTC	CASSLFARTYEQYF
NA	TRBV18	TRBJ2-2	NA	TGTGCCAACTCGCACATGACAGGATCTAACACCGGGGAGCTGTTTTTT	CANSHMTGSNTGELFF
NA	TRBV23-1	TRBJ2-2	few	TGCGCCAGCAGCCCTAAAGCCCCCGGGGAGCTGTTTTTT	CASSPKAPGELFF
TRBD1	TRBV7-3	TRBJ1-1	NA	TGTGCCAGCAGCTTACAGGGGGCGCTTAGGAACACTGAAGCTTTCTTT	CASSLQGALRNTEAFF
TRBD2	TRBV28	TRBJ2-3	medium-sized	TGTGCCAGCAGTTGGGAGGGTACAGATACGCAGTATTTT	CASSWEGTDTQYF